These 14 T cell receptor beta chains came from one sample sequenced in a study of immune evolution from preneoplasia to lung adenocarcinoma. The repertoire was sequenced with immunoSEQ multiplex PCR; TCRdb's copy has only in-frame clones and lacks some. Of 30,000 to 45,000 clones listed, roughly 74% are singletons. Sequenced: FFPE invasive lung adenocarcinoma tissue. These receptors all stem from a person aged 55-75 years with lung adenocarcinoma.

In DNA form, the CDR3 reads TGTGCCAGCAGCCCCTCCGGGACGAACACCGGGGAGCTGTTTTTT. This translates into CASSPSGTNTGELFF. The gene calls are TRBV7-8 and TRBJ2-2; D is possibly TRBD2 (5 bases). CDR1 is SGHVS and CDR2 is FQNEAQ in the germline V gene. This CDR3 comprises 15 residues. The V gene lost 5 bases and the J gene lost 0 bases, with 10 bases spanning the gap.

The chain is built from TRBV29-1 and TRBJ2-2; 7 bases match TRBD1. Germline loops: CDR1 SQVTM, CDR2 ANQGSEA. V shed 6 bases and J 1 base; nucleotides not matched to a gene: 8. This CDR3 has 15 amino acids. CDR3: CSVSDRVRNTGELFF. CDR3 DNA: TGCAGCGTGAGTGACAGGGTCCGGAACACCGGGGAGCTGTTTTTT.

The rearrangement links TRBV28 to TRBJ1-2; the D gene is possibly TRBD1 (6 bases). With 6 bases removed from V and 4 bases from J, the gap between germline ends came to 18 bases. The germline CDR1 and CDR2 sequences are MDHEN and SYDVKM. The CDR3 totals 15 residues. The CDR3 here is CASRLVGGFGYGYTF. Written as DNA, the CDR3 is TGTGCCAGCAGACTGGTAGGGGGTTTTGGCTATGGCTACACCTTC.

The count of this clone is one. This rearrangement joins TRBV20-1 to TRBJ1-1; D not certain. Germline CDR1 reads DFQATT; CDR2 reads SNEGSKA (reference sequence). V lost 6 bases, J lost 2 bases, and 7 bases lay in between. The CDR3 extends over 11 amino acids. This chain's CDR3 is CSAPRNTEAFF. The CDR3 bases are TGCAGTGCCCCACGCAACACTGAAGCTTTCTTT.

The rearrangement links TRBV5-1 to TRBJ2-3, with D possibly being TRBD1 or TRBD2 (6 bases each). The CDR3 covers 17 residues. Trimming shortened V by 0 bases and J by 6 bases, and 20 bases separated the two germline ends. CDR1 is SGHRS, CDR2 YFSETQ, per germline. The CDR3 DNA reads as TGCGCCAGCAGCTTGGGAGCCCTCAGGGGAGGTGGGGATACGCAGTATTTT. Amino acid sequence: CASSLGALRGGGDTQYF.

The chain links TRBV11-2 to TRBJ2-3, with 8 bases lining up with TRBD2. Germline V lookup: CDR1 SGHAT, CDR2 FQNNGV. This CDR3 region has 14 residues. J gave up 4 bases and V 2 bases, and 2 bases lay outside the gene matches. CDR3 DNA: TGTGCCAGCAGCTTAAGGCGGGAGGCAGATACGCAGTATTTT. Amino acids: CASSLRREADTQYF. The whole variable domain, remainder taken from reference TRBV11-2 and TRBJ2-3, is EAGVAQSPRYKIIEKRQSVAFWCNPISGHATLYWYQQILGQGPKLLIQFQNNGVVDDSQLPKDRFSAERLKGVDSTLKIQPAKLEDSAVYLCASSLRREADTQYFGPGTRLTVL.

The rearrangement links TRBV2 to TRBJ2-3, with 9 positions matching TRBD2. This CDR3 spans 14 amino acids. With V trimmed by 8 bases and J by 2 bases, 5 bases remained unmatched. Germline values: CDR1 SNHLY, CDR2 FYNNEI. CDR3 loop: CASRLAGSTDTQYF. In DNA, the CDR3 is TGTGCCAGCCGGCTAGCGGGATCCACAGATACGCAGTATTTT.

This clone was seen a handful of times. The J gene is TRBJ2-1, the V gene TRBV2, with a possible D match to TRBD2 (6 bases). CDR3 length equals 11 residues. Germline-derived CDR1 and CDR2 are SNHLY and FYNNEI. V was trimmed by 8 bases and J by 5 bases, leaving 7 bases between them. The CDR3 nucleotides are TGTGCCAGCGGAGGGGACAATGAGCAGTTCTTC. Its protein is CASGGDNEQFF.

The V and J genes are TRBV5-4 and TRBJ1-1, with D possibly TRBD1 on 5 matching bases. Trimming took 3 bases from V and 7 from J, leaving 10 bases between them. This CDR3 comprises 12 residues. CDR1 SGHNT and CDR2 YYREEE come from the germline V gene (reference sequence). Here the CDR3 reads CASSWRGIEAFF. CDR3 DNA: TGTGCCAGCAGCTGGAGGGGAATTGAAGCTTTCTTT.

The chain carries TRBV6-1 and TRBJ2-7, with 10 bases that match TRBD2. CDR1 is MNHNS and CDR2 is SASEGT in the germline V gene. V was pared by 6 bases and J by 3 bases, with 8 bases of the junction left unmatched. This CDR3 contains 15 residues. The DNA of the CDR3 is TGTGCCAGCAGCCCGGGGGCTAGCGGGAGCTACGAGCAGTACTTC. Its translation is CASSPGASGSYEQYF.

CDR3 protein: CASSFRNIGSYEQYF. The CDR3, as DNA: TGTGCCAGCAGCTTTAGGAACATAGGCTCCTACGAGCAGTACTTC. V is TRBV7-2 and J is TRBJ2-7; D gene unclear. The germline CDR1 and CDR2 sequences are SGHTA and FQGNSA. The CDR3 runs to 15 residues. V dropped 3 bases and J dropped 0 bases, with 12 bases sitting between them.

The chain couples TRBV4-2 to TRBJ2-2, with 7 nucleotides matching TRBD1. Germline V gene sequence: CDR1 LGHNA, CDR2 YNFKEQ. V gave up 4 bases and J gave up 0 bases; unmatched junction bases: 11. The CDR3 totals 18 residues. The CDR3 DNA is TGTGCCAGCAGCCGTGTATCGGGACAGTACTCGAACACCGGGGAGCTGTTTTTT. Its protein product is CASSRVSGQYSNTGELFF.

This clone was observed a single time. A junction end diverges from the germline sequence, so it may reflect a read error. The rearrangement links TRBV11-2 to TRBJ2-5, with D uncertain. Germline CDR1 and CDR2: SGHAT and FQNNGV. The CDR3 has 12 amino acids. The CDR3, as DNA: TGTGCCAACAGCTTCTGGGGAGAGACCCAGTACTTC. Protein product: CANSFWGETQYF. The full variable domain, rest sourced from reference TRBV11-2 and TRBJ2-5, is EAGVAQSPRYKIIEKRQSVAFWCNPISGHATLYWYQQILGQGPKLLIQFQNNGVVDDSQLPKDRFSAERLKGVDSTLKIQPAKLEDSAVYLCANSFWGETQYFGPGTRLLVL.

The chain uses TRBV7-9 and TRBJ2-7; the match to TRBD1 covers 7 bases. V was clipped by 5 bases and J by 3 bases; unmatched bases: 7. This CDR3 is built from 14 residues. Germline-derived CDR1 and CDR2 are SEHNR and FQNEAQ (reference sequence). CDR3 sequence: CASSEQTGIYEQYF. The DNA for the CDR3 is TGTGCCAGCAGCGAACAGACAGGGATCTACGAGCAGTACTTC. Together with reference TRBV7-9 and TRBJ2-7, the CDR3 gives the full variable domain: DTGVSQNPRHKITKRGQNVTFRCDPISEHNRLYWYRQTLGQGPEFLTYFQNEAQLEKSRLLSDRFSAERPKGSFSTLEIQRTEQGDSAMYLCASSEQTGIYEQYFGPGTRLTVT.